The clone carrying this TCR beta chain was detected a few times. Its target is unknown. Quantitative 5'-RACE was performed with molecular barcodes, and it yielded the TCR beta libraries. TCRdb re-called the 5' RACE reads with MiXCR, one entry per CDR3 protein. Of about 400,000 distinct CDR3 sequences listed, approximately 22% are singletons. The data stem from a study of CD8 T cells in ankylosing spondylitis. General study points: Made up of about eight highly homologous variants, a TCR beta motif appeared characteristic of ankylosing spondylitis blood. The study looked at matched synovial fluid samples from ankylosing spondylitis patients. Disease-linked clones were reported to be significantly enriched there.

This receptor was obtained from a male donor with ankylosing spondylitis or in good health (not recorded which). The sequenced material came from blood, either unsorted or a sorted T cell fraction (not recorded which).

The CDR3 region has the DNA TGTGCCAGCAGCAACCGACAGAGCTCCTACAATGAGCAGTTCTTC. This gives the protein CASSNRQSSYNEQFF. The gene calls are TRBV7-3 and TRBJ2-1, with TRBD1 as a possible D gene (5 bases). The V gene's germline CDR1 is SGHTA and CDR2 FQGTGA. This CDR3 is built from 15 residues. V gave up 5 bases and J gave up 0 bases, with 11 bases separating them. The full variable domain, with the rest looked up from reference TRBV7-3 and TRBJ2-1, is GAGVSQTPSNKVTEKGKYVELRCDPISGHTALYWYRQSLGQGPEFLIYFQGTGAADDSGLPNDRFFAVRPEGSVSTLKIQRTERGDSAVYLCASSNRQSSYNEQFFGPGTRLTVL.